A single sample is the source of the 2 T cell receptor beta chains below, sequenced in a study of T cell responses to AZD1222 COVID-19 vaccine. Profiling relied on immunoSEQ multiplex PCR, and the TCRdb table lists in-frame clones only, not all of them. The sample lists 75,000 to 95,000 clones, about 91% occurring once. The sequencing here drew on peripheral blood, taken on day 0 of MenACWY control vaccination. These receptors all come from an adult in good health.

This chain joins TRBV11-2 and TRBJ2-7, with 7 bases identical to TRBD1. J lost 1 base, V lost 5 bases, and 8 bases had no gene match. Germline V gene lookup returns CDR1 SGHAT and CDR2 FQNNGV. The CDR3 contains 15 residues. The CDR3 DNA sequence: TGTGCCAGCAGCCCCCCAGACAGGGTGTCCTACGAGCAGTACTTC. Protein product: CASSPPDRVSYEQYF.

This sequence joins TRBV5-1 and TRBJ2-3; a weak D match, TRBD2 (6 bases). The CDR3 is 16 amino acids. CDR1 SGHRS and CDR2 YFSETQ come from the germline V gene. The V end was cut by 0 bases, the J end by 5 bases, with 16 bases between. The CDR3 region is CASSLVLPTSQDTQYF. Written as DNA, the CDR3 is TGCGCCAGCAGCTTGGTACTCCCCACTAGCCAAGATACGCAGTATTTT.